This T cell receptor beta chain derives from a study of blood T cell repertoires in COVID-19. Study summary: There were acute and convalescent COVID-19 samples, and they came from the United States, Italy and Spain. PBMCs, B-cell-depleted T cells, or T cells were the source of the cDNA or gDNA that made up the material.

As processed by the authors: Amplifying reference gene primers gave estimates of nucleated cell counts. The assay was immunoSEQ multiplex PCR, and TCRdb's table has in-frame clones only and misses some. V, J and clone size are those of that table, while D and trimming were read from the DNA. The data show 30,000 to 35,000 clones, around 89% seen once. The CDR3 is 14 amino acids. V gave up 1 base and J gave up 6 bases, with 10 bases separating them. The germline V gene has CDR1 SGHTA and CDR2 FQGNSA. Sequenced input: peripheral blood. The rearrangement joins TRBV7-2 to TRBJ2-1, with TRBD2 as a possible D gene (5 bases). The receptor's source is a middle-aged woman with active or convalescent COVID-19. The CDR3, as DNA: TGTGCCAGCAGCTTAGTGCGGGCCCGCAATGAGCAGTTCTTC. Amino acids: CASSLVRARNEQFF. The full variable domain, rest sourced from reference TRBV7-2 and TRBJ2-1, is GAGVSQSPSNKVTEKGKDVELRCDPISGHTALYWYRQSLGQGLEFLIYFQGNSAPDKSGLPSDRFSAERTGGSVSTLTIQRTQQEDSAVYLCASSLVRARNEQFFGPGTRLTVL.